This T cell receptor (beta chain) was profiled in a study of vaccination effects on CD4 cells after COVID-19. General study findings and limits: Recruitment yielded few convalescent patients, and the study had no early post-infection timepoints.

This table comes from immunoSEQ multiplex PCR, and its TCRdb copy is limited to in-frame clones, with some not included. The sample lists fewer than 85,000 clones, roughly three quarters occurring once. Expansion with viral peptide pools was applied to antigen-specific CD4+ T cells by the ViraFEST assay prior to sequencing. Upon completion of 10 to 11 days in culture, CD4+ T cells were isolated. Each person got two doses of an mRNA SARS-CoV-2 vaccine, BNT162b2 or mRNA-1273. The healthy vaccine recipients, who had no prior SARS-CoV-2 infection, showed negative nucleocapsid antibodies. Researchers reported culturing two million PBMC in each well, adding 8 to 10 IU/ml IL-2 and about 9.5 ug/ml peptides. Half-medium exchanges with IL-2 medium took place on days 3 and 7. Regarding this clone: Its antigen remains unidentified.

J lost 4 bases, V lost 2 bases, and 10 bases had no gene match. This CDR3 contains 16 residues. Looked up from germline, CDR1 is SGHRS and CDR2 is YFSETQ. Sample: CD4+ T cells from PBMCs cultured with HCoV-OC43 spike peptides, taken after COVID-19 vaccination. Subset indicated: HCoV-OC43 spike overlapping peptide pool stimulation. The V and J genes are TRBV5-1 and TRBJ1-1, with 8 bases that match TRBD1. This receptor was obtained from a human donor who received a COVID-19 vaccine. CDR3 DNA: TGCGCCAGCAGCTTAGGACAGGGTGGGTGGTCCACTGAAGCTTTCTTT. Translating it yields CASSLGQGGWSTEAFF.